The clone carrying this T cell receptor (beta chain) was detected ten times or more. The antigen remains undetermined. A library of TCRbeta sequences, prepared with unique molecular identifiers, was generated. Via MiXCR, TCRdb re-called the PCR reads, giving one row per CDR3 protein. The table lists approximately 490,000 distinct CDR3 sequences, more than 9% of them singletons, with around 2% in the top ten. This entry comes from a study of T-cell reconstitution after alpha-beta-depleted transplantation in children. Study results and limitations: In some patients, recipient T cells and intrathymic progenitors surviving conditioning explained high day-60 diversity.

The CDR3 sequence is 15 residues long. Trimming took 5 bases from V and 1 from J, leaving 14 bases between them. Germline CDR1 and CDR2: SGHAT and FQNNGV. J is TRBJ1-2 and V is TRBV11-2; perhaps TRBD1 as D (5 bases). The clonotype comes from a child aged 2 to 10 with inherited bone marrow failure, due to receive a stem cell transplant. The sequenced sample was PBMCs, obtained before TCRalphabeta/CD19-depleted stem cell transplant. The CDR3 DNA follows: TGTGCCAGCAGCACAAGACCGACAGTTAACTATGGCTACACCTTC. Protein product: CASSTRPTVNYGYTF.